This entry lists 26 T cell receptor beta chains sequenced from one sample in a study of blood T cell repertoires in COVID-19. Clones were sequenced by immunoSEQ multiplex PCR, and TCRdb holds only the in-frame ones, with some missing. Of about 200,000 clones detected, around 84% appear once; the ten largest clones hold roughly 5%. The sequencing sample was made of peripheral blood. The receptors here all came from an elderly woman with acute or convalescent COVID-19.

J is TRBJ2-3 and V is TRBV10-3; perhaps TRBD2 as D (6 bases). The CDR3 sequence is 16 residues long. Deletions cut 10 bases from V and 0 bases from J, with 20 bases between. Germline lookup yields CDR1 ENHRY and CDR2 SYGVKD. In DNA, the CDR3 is TGTGCCACCCACCTCCGGGACTCGACTAGCACAGATACGCAGTATTTT. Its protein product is CATHLRDSTSTDTQYF.

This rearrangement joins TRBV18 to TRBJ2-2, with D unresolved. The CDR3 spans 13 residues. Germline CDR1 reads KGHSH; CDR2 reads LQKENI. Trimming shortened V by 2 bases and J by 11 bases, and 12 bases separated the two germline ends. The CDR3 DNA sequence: TGTGCCAGCTCACCAGGTCCTAATGTCGAGCTGTTTTTT. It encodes CASSPGPNVELFF. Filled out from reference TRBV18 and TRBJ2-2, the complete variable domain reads NAGVMQNPRHLVRRRGQEARLRCSPMKGHSHVYWYRQLPEEGLKFMVYLQKENIIDESGMPKERFSAEFPKEGPSILRIQQVVRGDSAAYFCASSPGPNVELFFGEGSRLTVL.

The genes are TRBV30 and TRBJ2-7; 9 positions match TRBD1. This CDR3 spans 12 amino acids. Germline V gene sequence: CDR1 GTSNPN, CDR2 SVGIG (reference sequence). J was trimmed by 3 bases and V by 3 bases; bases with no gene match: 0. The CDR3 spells CAWRDRGYEQYF. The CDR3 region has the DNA TGTGCCTGGAGGGACAGGGGCTACGAGCAGTACTTC.

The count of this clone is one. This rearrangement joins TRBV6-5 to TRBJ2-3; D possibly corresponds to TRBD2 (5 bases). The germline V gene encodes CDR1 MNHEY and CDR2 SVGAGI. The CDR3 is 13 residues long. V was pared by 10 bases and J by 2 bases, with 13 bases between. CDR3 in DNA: TGTGCCACCGGGCGGGCTCACACAGATACGCAGTATTTT. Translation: CATGRAHTDTQYF.

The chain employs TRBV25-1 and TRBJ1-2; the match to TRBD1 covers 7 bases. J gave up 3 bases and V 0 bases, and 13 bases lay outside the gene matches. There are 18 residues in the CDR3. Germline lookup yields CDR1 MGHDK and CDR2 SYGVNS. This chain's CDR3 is CASSEYVRRQGSYYGYTF. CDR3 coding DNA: TGTGCCAGCAGTGAATATGTTCGTCGACAGGGCTCTTACTATGGCTACACCTTC.

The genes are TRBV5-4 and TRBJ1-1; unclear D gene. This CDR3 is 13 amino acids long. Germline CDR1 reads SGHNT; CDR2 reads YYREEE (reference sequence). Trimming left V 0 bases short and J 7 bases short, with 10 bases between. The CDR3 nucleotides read TGTGCCAGCAGCTTGGATCACGGAGATGAAGCTTTCTTT. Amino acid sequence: CASSLDHGDEAFF. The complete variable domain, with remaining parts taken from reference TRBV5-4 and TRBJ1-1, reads ETGVTQSPTHLIKTRGQQVTLRCSSQSGHNTVSWYQQALGQGPQFIFQYYREEENGRGNFPPRFSGLQFPNYSSELNVNALELDDSALYLCASSLDHGDEAFFGQGTRLTVV.

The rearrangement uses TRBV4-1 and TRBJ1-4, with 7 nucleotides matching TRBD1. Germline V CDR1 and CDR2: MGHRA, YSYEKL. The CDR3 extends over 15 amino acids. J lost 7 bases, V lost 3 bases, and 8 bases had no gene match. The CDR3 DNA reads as TGCGCCAGCAGCCACGTGGACAGGACACCTGAAAAACTGTTTTTT. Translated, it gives CASSHVDRTPEKLFF.

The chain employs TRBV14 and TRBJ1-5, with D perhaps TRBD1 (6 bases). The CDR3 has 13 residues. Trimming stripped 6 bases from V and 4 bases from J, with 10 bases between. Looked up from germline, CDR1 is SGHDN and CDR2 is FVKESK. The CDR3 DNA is TGTGCCAGCAGTCTCACAGGGAATCAGCCCCAGCATTTT. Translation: CASSLTGNQPQHF. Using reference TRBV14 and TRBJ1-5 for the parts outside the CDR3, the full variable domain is EAGVTQFPSHSVIEKGQTVTLRCDPISGHDNLYWYRRVMGKEIKFLLHFVKESKQDESGMPNNRFLAERTGGTYSTLKVQPAELEDSGVYFCASSLTGNQPQHFGDGTRLSIL.

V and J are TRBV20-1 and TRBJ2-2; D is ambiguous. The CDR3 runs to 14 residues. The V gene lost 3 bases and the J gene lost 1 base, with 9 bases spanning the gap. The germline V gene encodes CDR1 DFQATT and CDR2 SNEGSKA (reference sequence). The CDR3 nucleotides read TGCAGTGCTAGTTCGGCAGGGAACACCGGGGAGCTGTTTTTT. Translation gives CSASSAGNTGELFF.

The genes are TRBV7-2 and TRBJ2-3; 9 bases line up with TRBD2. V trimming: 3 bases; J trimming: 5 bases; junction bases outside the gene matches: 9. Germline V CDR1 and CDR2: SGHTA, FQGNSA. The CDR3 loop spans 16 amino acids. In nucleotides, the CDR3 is TGTGCCAGCAGCTTGTCCTCGCGGGAGGGCCAAGATACGCAGTATTTT. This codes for CASSLSSREGQDTQYF.

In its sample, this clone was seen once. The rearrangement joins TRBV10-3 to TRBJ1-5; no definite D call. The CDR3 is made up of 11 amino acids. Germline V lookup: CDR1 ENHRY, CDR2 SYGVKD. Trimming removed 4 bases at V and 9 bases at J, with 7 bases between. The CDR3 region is CAISGRRPQHF. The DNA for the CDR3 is TGTGCCATCAGTGGGCGGCGGCCCCAGCATTTT.

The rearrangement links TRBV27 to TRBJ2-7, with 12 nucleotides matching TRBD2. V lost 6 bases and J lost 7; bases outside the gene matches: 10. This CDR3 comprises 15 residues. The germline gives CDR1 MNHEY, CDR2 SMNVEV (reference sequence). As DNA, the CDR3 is TGTGCCAGCAGACCCCGACTAGCGGGAGCTCGAGAGCAGTACTTC. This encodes CASRPRLAGAREQYF.

Here the CDR3 DNA reads TGTGCCAGTACGGGACAGAACTACGAGCAGTACTTC. It specifies CASTGQNYEQYF. The chain has TRBV19 and TRBJ2-7; 7 bases align to TRBD1. This CDR3 contains 12 residues. The germline gives CDR1 LNHDA, CDR2 SQIVND (reference sequence). V gave up 7 bases and J gave up 3 bases; unmatched junction bases: 3.

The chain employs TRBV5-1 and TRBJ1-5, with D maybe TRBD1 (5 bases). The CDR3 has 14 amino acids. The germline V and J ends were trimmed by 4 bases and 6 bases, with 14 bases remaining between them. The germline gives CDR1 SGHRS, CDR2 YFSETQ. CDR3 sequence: CASSPVGGIQPQHF. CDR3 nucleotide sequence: TGCGCCAGCAGCCCGGTGGGGGGTATTCAGCCCCAGCATTTT. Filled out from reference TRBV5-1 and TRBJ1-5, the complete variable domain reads KAGVTQTPRYLIKTRGQQVTLSCSPISGHRSVSWYQQTPGQGLQFLFEYFSETQRNKGNFPGRFSGRQFSNSRSEMNVSTLELGDSALYLCASSPVGGIQPQHFGDGTRLSIL.

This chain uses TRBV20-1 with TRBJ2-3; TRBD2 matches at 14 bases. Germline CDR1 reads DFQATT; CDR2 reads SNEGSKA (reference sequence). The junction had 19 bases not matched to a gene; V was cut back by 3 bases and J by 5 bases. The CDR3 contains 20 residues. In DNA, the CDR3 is TGCAGTGCTAGTACTACTCCGGGACTAGCGGGAGATAAAGTGAAAGATACGCAGTATTTT. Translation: CSASTTPGLAGDKVKDTQYF.

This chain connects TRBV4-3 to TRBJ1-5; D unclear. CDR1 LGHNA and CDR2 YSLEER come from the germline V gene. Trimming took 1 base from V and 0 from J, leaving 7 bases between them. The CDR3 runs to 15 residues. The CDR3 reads CASSQGGYSNQPQHF. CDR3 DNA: TGCGCCAGCAGCCAAGGCGGTTATAGCAATCAGCCCCAGCATTTT.

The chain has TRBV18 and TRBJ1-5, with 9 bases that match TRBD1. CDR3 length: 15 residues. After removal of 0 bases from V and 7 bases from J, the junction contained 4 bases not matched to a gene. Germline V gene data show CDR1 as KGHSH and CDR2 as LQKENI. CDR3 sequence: CASSPPGDRAQPQHF. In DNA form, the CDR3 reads TGTGCCAGCTCACCACCGGGGGACAGGGCCCAGCCCCAGCATTTT.

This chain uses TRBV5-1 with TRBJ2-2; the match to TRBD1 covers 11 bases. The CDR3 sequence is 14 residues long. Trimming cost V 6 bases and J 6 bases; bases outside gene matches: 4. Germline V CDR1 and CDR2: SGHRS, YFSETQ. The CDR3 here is CASKGQGVSGELFF. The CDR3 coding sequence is TGCGCCAGCAAGGGACAGGGGGTGTCCGGGGAGCTGTTTTTT. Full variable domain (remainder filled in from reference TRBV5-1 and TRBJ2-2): KAGVTQTPRYLIKTRGQQVTLSCSPISGHRSVSWYQQTPGQGLQFLFEYFSETQRNKGNFPGRFSGRQFSNSRSEMNVSTLELGDSALYLCASKGQGVSGELFFGEGSRLTVL.

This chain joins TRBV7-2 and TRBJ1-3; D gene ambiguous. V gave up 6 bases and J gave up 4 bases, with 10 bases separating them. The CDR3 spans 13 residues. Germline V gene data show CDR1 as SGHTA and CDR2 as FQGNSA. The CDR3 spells CASSSTVGNTIYF. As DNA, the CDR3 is TGTGCCAGCAGTTCCACTGTAGGAAACACCATATATTTT.

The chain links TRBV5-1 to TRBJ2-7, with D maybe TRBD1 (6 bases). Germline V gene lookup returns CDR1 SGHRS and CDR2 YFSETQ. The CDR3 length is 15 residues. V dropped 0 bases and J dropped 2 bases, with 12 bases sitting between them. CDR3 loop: CASSLAGTSTYEQYF. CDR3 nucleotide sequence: TGCGCCAGCAGCTTGGCCGGGACATCCACCTACGAGCAGTACTTC.

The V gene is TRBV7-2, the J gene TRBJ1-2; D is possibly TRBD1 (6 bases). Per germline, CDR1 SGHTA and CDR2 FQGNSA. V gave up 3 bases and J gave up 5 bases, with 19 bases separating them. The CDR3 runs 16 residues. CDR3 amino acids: CASSFRSGGSFYGYTF. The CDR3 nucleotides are TGTGCCAGCAGCTTTAGGTCGGGGGGCTCGTTTTATGGCTACACCTTC.

In nucleotides, the CDR3 is TGTGCCACCAGTGATTCGGAGTTTCTCCCTGGGGCCAACGTCCTGACTTTC. This gives the protein CATSDSEFLPGANVLTF. This chain uses TRBV24-1 with TRBJ2-6; D is ambiguous. CDR3 length: 17 residues. The germline V gene encodes CDR1 KGHDR and CDR2 SFDVKD. Trimming took off 2 bases at V and 2 bases at J, with 12 bases between the two ends.

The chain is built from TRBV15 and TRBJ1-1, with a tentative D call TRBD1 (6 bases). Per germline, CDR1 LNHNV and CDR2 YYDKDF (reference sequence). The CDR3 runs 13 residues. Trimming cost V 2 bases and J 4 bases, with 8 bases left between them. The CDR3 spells CATSRQGSTEAFF. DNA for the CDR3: TGTGCCACCAGCAGACAGGGGAGCACTGAAGCTTTCTTT.

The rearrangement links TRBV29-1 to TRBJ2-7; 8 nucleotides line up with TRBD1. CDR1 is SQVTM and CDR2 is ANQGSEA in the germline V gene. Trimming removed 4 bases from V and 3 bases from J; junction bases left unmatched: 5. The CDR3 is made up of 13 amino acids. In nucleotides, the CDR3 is TGCAGCGTTGTGAACAGGGGGTTCTACGAGCAGTACTTC. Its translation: CSVVNRGFYEQYF.

The CDR3 DNA is TGCGCCAGCAGCCCGGGGGGGTTGACCTACGAGCAGTACTTC. Residues: CASSPGGLTYEQYF. V and J are TRBV5-1 and TRBJ2-7; 8 positions agree with TRBD2. The trim removed 4 bases at V and 2 bases at J, leaving 5 bases unmatched. Germline assignment: CDR1 SGHRS and CDR2 YFSETQ. CDR3 size: 14 residues. Full variable domain (rest looked up from reference TRBV5-1 and TRBJ2-7): KAGVTQTPRYLIKTRGQQVTLSCSPISGHRSVSWYQQTPGQGLQFLFEYFSETQRNKGNFPGRFSGRQFSNSRSEMNVSTLELGDSALYLCASSPGGLTYEQYFGPGTRLTVT.

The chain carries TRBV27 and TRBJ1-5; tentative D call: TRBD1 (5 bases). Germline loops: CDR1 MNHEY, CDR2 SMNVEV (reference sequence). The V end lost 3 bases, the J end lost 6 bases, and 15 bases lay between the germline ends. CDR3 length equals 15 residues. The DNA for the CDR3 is TGTGCCAGCAGTTTGTGGGGAGGGGTCGGTCAGCCCCAGCATTTT. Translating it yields CASSLWGGVGQPQHF.